This T cell receptor (beta chain) emerged from a study of blood T cell repertoires in COVID-19. Looking at the study overall: PBMCs, B-cell-depleted T cells, or T cells provided the cDNA or gDNA that made up the material.

This table comes from immunoSEQ multiplex PCR, and its TCRdb copy is limited to in-frame clones, with some not included. In the table there are approximately 30,000 clones, around three quarters of which are singletons. The CDR3 covers 14 residues. Germline trimming cut 1 base from V and 8 bases from J; bases unmatched to any gene: 5. Germline CDR1 MGHRA, CDR2 YSYEKL. Specimen: peripheral blood. The receptor comes from a man between 65 and 85 years old with acute or convalescent COVID-19. The rearrangement uses TRBV4-1 and TRBJ2-1; 7 nucleotides agree with TRBD1. The DNA for the CDR3 is TGCGCCAGCAGCCAAGTCACACAGGGGTATGAGCAGTTCTTC. This translates into CASSQVTQGYEQFF.